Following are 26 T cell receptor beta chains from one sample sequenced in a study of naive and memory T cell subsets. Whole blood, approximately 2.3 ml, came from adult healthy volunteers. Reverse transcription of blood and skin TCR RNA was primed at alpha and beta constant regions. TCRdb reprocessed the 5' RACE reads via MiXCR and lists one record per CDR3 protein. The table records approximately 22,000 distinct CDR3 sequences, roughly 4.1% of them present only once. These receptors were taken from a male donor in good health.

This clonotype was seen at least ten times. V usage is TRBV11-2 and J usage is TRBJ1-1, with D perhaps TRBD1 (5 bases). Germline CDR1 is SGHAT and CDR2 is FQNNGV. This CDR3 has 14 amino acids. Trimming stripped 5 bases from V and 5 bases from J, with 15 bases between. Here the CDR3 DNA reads TGTGCCAGCAGCCCTCGGGGGGGTGAGACTGAAGCTTTCTTT. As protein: CASSPRGGETEAFF.

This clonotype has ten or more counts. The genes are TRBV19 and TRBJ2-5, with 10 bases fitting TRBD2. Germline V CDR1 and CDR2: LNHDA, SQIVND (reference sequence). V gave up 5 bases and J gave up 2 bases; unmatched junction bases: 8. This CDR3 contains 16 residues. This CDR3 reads CASSSWTSGLQETQYF. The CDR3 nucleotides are TGTGCCAGTAGTTCCTGGACTAGCGGACTACAAGAGACCCAGTACTTC.

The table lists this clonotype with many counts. This chain's CDR3 is CASSWTSLHEQFF. CDR3 bases: TGTGCCAGCAGCTGGACTAGTTTGCATGAGCAGTTCTTC. The chain employs TRBV7-8 and TRBJ2-1, with TRBD2 matching over 7 bases. The J segment lost 8 bases and the V segment lost 4 bases, leaving 5 bases of the junction unmatched. This CDR3 region has 13 residues. CDR1 SGHVS and CDR2 FQNEAQ come from the germline V gene.

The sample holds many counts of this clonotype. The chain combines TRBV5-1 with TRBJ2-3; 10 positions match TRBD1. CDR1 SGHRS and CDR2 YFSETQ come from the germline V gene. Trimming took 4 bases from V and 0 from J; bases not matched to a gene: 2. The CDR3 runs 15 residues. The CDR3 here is CASSRQGASTDTQYF. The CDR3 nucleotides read TGCGCCAGCAGCCGACAGGGGGCGAGCACAGATACGCAGTATTTT.

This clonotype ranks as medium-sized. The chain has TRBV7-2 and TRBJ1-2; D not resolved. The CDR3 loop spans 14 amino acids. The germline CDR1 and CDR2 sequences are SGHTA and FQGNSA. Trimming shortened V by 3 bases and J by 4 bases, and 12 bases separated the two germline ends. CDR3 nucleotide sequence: TGTGCCAGCAGCTTCGTCGGGCTAACCTATGGCTACACCTTC. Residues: CASSFVGLTYGYTF.

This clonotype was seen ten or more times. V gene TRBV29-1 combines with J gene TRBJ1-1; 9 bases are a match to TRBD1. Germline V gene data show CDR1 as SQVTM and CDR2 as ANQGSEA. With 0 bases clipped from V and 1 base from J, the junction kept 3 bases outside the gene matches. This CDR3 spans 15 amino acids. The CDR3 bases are TGCAGCGTTGAAGACGTGGGACAGGGGAACACTGAAGCTTTCTTT. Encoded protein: CSVEDVGQGNTEAFF.

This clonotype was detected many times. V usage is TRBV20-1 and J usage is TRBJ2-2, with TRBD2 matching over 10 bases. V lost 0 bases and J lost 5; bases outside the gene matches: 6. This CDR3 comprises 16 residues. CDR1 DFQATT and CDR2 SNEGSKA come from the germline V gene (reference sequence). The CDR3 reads CSAREERGGRTGELFF. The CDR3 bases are TGCAGTGCTAGAGAGGAGCGGGGGGGCCGAACCGGGGAGCTGTTTTTT.

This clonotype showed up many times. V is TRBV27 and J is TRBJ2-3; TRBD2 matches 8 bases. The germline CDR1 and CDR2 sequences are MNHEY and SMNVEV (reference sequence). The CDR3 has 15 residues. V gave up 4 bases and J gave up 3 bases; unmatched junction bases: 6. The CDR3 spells CASSYVAGFTDTQYF. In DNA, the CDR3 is TGTGCCAGCAGTTACGTAGCGGGATTTACAGATACGCAGTATTTT.

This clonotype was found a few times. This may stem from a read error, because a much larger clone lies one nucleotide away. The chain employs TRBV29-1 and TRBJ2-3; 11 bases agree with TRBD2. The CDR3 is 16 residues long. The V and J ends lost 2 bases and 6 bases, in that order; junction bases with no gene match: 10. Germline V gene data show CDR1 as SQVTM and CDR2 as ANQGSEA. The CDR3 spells CSVENTLAGACDTQYF. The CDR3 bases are TGCAGCGTTGAAAACACACTAGCGGGAGCGTGTGATACGCAGTATTTT.

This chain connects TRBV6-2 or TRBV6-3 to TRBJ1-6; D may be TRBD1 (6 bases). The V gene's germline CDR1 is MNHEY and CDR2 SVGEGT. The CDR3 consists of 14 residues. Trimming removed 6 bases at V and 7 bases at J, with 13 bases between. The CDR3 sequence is CASRSRTANSPLHF. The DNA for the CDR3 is TGTGCCAGCAGATCTCGGACAGCCAATTCACCCCTCCACTTT.

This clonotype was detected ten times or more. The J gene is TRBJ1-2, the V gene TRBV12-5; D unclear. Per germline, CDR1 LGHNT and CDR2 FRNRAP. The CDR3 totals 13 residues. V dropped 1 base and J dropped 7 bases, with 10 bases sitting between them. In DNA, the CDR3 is TGTGCTAGTGGTTTGGCGTTGTCAGGTGGCTACACCTTC. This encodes CASGLALSGGYTF.

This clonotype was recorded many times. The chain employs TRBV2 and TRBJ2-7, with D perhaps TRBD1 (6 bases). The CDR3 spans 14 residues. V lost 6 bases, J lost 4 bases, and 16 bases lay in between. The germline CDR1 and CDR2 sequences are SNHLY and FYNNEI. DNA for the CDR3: TGTGCCAGCAGCCTATTAAAACAGGGTTACGAGCAGTACTTC. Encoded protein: CASSLLKQGYEQYF.

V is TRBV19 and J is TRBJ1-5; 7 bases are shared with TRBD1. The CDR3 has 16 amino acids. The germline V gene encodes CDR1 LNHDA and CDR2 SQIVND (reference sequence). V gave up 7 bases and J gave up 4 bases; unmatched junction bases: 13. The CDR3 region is CASIDTGTASNQPQHF. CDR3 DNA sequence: TGTGCCAGTATAGATACGGGGACAGCATCAAATCAGCCCCAGCATTTT.

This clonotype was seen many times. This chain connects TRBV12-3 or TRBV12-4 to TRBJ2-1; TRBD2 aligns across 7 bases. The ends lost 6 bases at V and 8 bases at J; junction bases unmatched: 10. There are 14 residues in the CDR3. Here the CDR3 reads CASSLWTSIDEQFF. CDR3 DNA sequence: TGTGCCAGCAGCCTTTGGACTAGTATCGATGAGCAGTTCTTC.

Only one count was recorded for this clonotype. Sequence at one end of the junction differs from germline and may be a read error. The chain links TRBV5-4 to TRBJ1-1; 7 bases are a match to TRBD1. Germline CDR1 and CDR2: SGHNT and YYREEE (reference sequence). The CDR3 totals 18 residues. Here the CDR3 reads CVSSLGWGQGESSFEAFF. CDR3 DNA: TGTGTCAGCAGCTTGGGGTGGGGTCAGGGGGAATCCTCGTTTGAAGCTTTCTTT.

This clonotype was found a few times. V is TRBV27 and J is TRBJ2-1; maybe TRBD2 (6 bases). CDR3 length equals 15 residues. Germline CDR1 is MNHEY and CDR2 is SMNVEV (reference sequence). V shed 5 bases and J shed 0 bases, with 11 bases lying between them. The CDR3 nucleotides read TGTGCCAGCAGTCAAACTAGCTTCTCCTACAATGAGCAGTTCTTC. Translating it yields CASSQTSFSYNEQFF.

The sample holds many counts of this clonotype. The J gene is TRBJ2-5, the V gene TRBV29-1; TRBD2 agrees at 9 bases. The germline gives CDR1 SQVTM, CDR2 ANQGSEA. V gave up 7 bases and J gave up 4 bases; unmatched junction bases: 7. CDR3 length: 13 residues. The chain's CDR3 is CSGKLAGVETQYF. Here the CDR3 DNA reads TGCAGCGGGAAATTAGCGGGGGTAGAGACCCAGTACTTC.

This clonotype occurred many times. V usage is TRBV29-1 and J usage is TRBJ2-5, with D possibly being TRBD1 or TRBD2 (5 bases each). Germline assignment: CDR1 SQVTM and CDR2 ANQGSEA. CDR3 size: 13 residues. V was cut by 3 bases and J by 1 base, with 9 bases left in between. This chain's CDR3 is CSVDAGTQETQYF. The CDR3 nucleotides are TGCAGCGTTGATGCTGGGACCCAAGAGACCCAGTACTTC.

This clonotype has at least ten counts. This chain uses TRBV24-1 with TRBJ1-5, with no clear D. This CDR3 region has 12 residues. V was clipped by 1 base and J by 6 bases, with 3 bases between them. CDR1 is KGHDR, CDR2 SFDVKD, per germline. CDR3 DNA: TGTGCCACCAGTGATTTCGGTCAGCCCCAGCATTTT. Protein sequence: CATSDFGQPQHF.

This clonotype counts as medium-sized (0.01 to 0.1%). CDR3 residues: CASSRRTAVDPDTQYF. The CDR3 coding sequence is TGCGCCAGCAGCCGAAGGACAGCAGTTGACCCAGATACGCAGTATTTT. This chain connects TRBV4-1 to TRBJ2-3, with a tentative D call TRBD1 (6 bases). The CDR3 is made up of 16 amino acids. V lost 4 bases and J 4 bases, leaving 18 bases between the germline ends. Germline values: CDR1 MGHRA, CDR2 YSYEKL.

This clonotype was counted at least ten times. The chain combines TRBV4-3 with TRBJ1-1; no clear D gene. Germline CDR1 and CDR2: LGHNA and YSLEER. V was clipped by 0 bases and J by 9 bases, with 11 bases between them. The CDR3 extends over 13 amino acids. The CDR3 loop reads CASSQDDGLKAFF. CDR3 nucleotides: TGCGCCAGCAGCCAAGACGATGGCCTGAAAGCTTTCTTT.

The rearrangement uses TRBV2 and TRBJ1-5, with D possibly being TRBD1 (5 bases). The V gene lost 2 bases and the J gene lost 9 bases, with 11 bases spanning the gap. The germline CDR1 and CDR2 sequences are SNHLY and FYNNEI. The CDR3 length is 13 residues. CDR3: CASSESQGMPQHF. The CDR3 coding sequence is TGTGCCAGCAGTGAATCCCAGGGTATGCCCCAGCATTTT.

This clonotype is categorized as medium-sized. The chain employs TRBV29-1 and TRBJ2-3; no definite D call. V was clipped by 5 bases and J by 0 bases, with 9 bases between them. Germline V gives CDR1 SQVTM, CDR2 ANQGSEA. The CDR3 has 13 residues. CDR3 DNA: TGCAGCGTTCCAGGTCCTAGCACAGATACGCAGTATTTT. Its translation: CSVPGPSTDTQYF.

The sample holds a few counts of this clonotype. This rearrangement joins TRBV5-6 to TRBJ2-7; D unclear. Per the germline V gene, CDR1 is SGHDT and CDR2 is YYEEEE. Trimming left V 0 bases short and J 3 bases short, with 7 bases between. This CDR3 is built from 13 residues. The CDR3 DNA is TGTGCCAGCAGCTTGGTTGGGTACTACGAGCAGTACTTC. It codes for CASSLVGYYEQYF.

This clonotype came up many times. CDR3 loop: CSAREVGTQYF. Here the CDR3 DNA reads TGCAGTGCTAGAGAGGTTGGGACCCAGTACTTC. The chain carries TRBV20-1 and TRBJ2-5; D ambiguous. Germline V gene sequence: CDR1 DFQATT, CDR2 SNEGSKA (reference sequence). Trimming took 0 bases from V and 7 from J, leaving 6 bases between them. The CDR3 has 11 amino acids.

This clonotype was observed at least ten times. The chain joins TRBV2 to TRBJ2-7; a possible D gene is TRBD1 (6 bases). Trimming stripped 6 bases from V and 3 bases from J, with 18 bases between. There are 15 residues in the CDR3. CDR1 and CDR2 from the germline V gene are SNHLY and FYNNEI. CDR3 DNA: TGTGCCAGCAGGACCCCGTCACAGGGTATCTACGAGCAGTACTTC. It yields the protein CASRTPSQGIYEQYF.